The 31 T cell receptor beta chains reported below all come from one sample, sequenced in a study of cytomegalovirus exposure and HLA in healthy donors (dated by TCRdb to about 2017). Receptors were amplified or captured by the immunoSEQ multiplex PCR assay. TCRdb mirrors the immuneACCESS table, restricted to in-frame sequences. Some clones are absent from its copies; in checked studies, under half trace to an unresolved V gene, and the reason for the others is unknown. The table for this sample lists under 100,000 clones; 96% of them were counted only once. The top ten hold approximately 1.4% of the sample. Sequencing was performed on PBMCs. These receptor sequences come from a woman between 18 and 29 years old in good health and CMV-seronegative.

The V call is TRBV9, the J call TRBJ2-7; 13 bases match TRBD2. Germline-derived CDR1 and CDR2 are SGDLS and YYNGEE. J gave up 7 bases and V 2 bases, and 6 bases lay outside the gene matches. The CDR3 has 15 residues. The CDR3 spells CASSVGLAGVWEQYF. CDR3 coding DNA: TGTGCCAGCAGCGTTGGACTAGCGGGAGTGTGGGAGCAGTACTTC.

The chain combines TRBV19 with TRBJ1-4, with TRBD1 matching 8 bases. The CDR3 has 15 residues. Germline V lookup: CDR1 LNHDA, CDR2 SQIVND (reference sequence). V lost 6 bases to trimming and J lost 3 bases; unmatched junction nucleotides: 6. In nucleotides, the CDR3 is TGTGCCAGTAGGGACAGGGTGGGAGCTAATGAAAAACTGTTTTTT. Translated, it gives CASRDRVGANEKLFF.

This clone was detected once. The chain combines TRBV7-2 with TRBJ2-7; 7 bases align to TRBD2. After removal of 8 bases from V and 2 bases from J, the junction contained 12 bases not matched to a gene. Germline V gene lookup returns CDR1 SGHTA and CDR2 FQGNSA. The CDR3 extends over 15 amino acids. Here the CDR3 reads CASARDYFGTYEQYF. The CDR3 bases are TGTGCCAGCGCGAGGGACTATTTCGGGACCTACGAGCAGTACTTC. Combining the CDR3 with reference TRBV7-2 and TRBJ2-7 gives the whole variable domain GAGVSQSPSNKVTEKGKDVELRCDPISGHTALYWYRQSLGQGLEFLIYFQGNSAPDKSGLPSDRFSAERTGGSVSTLTIQRTQQEDSAVYLCASARDYFGTYEQYFGPGTRLTVT.

This chain links TRBV30 with TRBJ2-5, with D possibly being TRBD2 (6 bases). With 2 bases removed from V and 2 bases from J, the gap between germline ends came to 15 bases. Germline loops: CDR1 GTSNPN, CDR2 SVGIG (reference sequence). The CDR3 has 15 residues. The CDR3 DNA is TGTGCCTGGAGTACGCTTGCGGGAAGGCAAGAGACCCAGTACTTC. This codes for CAWSTLAGRQETQYF.

The chain couples TRBV5-5 to TRBJ2-1; 9 bases fit TRBD2. Germline loops: CDR1 SGHKS, CDR2 YYEKEE (reference sequence). The CDR3 extends over 16 amino acids. The junction had 10 bases not matched to a gene; V was cut back by 7 bases and J by 2 bases. The CDR3 sequence: CASGEVAGVPYNEQFF. The CDR3 DNA sequence: TGTGCCAGCGGGGAGGTAGCGGGAGTACCCTACAATGAGCAGTTCTTC.

The J gene is TRBJ2-7, the V gene TRBV25-1, with 10 bases lining up with TRBD1. The germline gives CDR1 MGHDK, CDR2 SYGVNS. The V and J ends lost 2 bases and 1 base, in that order; junction bases with no gene match: 2. The CDR3 totals 15 residues. CDR3 amino acids: CASSEPGQGSYEQYF. The CDR3 DNA reads as TGTGCCAGCAGTGAACCGGGACAGGGGTCCTACGAGCAGTACTTC.

V gene TRBV5-8 combines with J gene TRBJ1-2, with 8 bases that match TRBD1. The CDR3 length is 12 residues. In germline, CDR1 is SGHTS, CDR2 YDEGEE. Germline trimming cut 4 bases from V and 8 bases from J; bases unmatched to any gene: 4. As DNA, the CDR3 is TGTGCCAGCAGCGATTGGACAGGGGGCTACACCTTC. This sequence encodes CASSDWTGGYTF.

The chain uses TRBV29-1 and TRBJ2-6, with D tentatively TRBD1 (5 bases). The CDR3 totals 14 residues. Germline CDR1 and CDR2: SQVTM and ANQGSEA. V shed 7 bases and J shed 0 bases, with 10 bases lying between them. The CDR3 region has the DNA TGCAGCGGAGAGCAGGGCTCTGGGGCCAACGTCCTGACTTTC. Protein sequence: CSGEQGSGANVLTF.

This rearrangement joins TRBV6-5 to TRBJ1-2; 10 bases agree with TRBD1. The ends lost 10 bases at V and 4 bases at J; junction bases unmatched: 6. Germline values: CDR1 MNHEY, CDR2 SVGAGI. This CDR3 spans 13 amino acids. The CDR3 region has the DNA TGTGCCATCTGGGACAGGGGCCCCTATGGCTACACCTTC. This encodes CAIWDRGPYGYTF.

This chain joins TRBV2 and TRBJ1-1, with D perhaps matching TRBD1 (5 bases). V was trimmed by 4 bases and J by 3 bases, leaving 12 bases between them. The CDR3 is made up of 14 amino acids. CDR1 is SNHLY, CDR2 FYNNEI, per germline. In nucleotides, the CDR3 is TGTGCCAGCAGTGGCAGACAGTGGGACACTGAAGCTTTCTTT. It encodes CASSGRQWDTEAFF.

The table lists this clone with a count of one. The chain links TRBV18 to TRBJ2-7; D is perhaps TRBD2 (6 bases). Trimming took 3 bases from V and 6 from J, leaving 18 bases between them. The germline V gene encodes CDR1 KGHSH and CDR2 LQKENI. There are 15 residues in the CDR3. The CDR3 protein is CASSPSSGVVGEQYF. As DNA, the CDR3 is TGTGCCAGCTCACCCTCTTCGGGAGTAGTAGGCGAGCAGTACTTC.

This clone has just one count. The rearrangement joins TRBV19 to TRBJ1-1, with TRBD1 matching over 7 bases. Trimming took 0 bases from V and 2 from J; bases not matched to a gene: 6. This CDR3 is 16 amino acids long. Germline-derived CDR1 and CDR2 are LNHDA and SQIVND (reference sequence). CDR3 amino acids: CASSIELGTVNTEAFF. The CDR3 region has the DNA TGTGCCAGTAGTATAGAATTGGGGACAGTAAACACTGAAGCTTTCTTT.

This clone was seen once. The chain employs TRBV5-1 and TRBJ2-2; D unclear. The CDR3 has 17 residues. Germline V CDR1 and CDR2: SGHRS, YFSETQ. V lost 2 bases to trimming and J lost 4 bases, with 18 bases between them. CDR3 protein: CASSFYSLAVTTGELFF. In nucleotides, the CDR3 is TGCGCCAGCAGCTTTTACTCTCTGGCGGTGACCACCGGGGAGCTGTTTTTT.

The chain recombines TRBV28 with TRBJ2-2, with 8 positions matching TRBD2. The J segment lost 1 base and the V segment lost 6 bases, leaving 7 bases of the junction unmatched. The CDR3 runs 16 residues. Germline CDR1 MDHEN, CDR2 SYDVKM. The chain's CDR3 is CASRGNSGVNTGELFF. DNA of the CDR3: TGTGCCAGCAGGGGGAATAGCGGGGTGAACACCGGGGAGCTGTTTTTT.

V is TRBV10-3 and J is TRBJ2-7; TRBD2 matches 7 bases. The germline V gene encodes CDR1 ENHRY and CDR2 SYGVKD. This CDR3 comprises 16 residues. Trimming took 0 bases from V and 0 from J; bases not matched to a gene: 5. This CDR3 reads CAISESVREISYEQYF. In nucleotides, the CDR3 is TGTGCCATCAGTGAGTCGGTGCGGGAGATCTCCTACGAGCAGTACTTC.

The table lists this clone with a count of one. J is TRBJ1-2 and V is TRBV7-2; the match to TRBD1 covers 10 bases. The V and J ends lost 7 bases and 10 bases, in that order; junction bases with no gene match: 9. CDR1 SGHTA and CDR2 FQGNSA come from the germline V gene. The CDR3 is 13 residues long. CDR3: CASIDGTGATYTF. CDR3 nucleotide sequence: TGTGCCAGCATCGACGGGACAGGGGCTACCTACACCTTC. Full variable domain (outside the CDR3, taken from reference TRBV7-2 and TRBJ1-2): GAGVSQSPSNKVTEKGKDVELRCDPISGHTALYWYRQSLGQGLEFLIYFQGNSAPDKSGLPSDRFSAERTGGSVSTLTIQRTQQEDSAVYLCASIDGTGATYTFGSGTRLTVV.

The CDR3 reads CASSQGTERTYEQYF. The CDR3, as DNA: TGCGCCAGCAGCCAGGGGACAGAGAGAACCTACGAGCAGTACTTC. The V call is TRBV4-1, the J call TRBJ2-7; TRBD1 agrees at 7 bases. Germline CDR1 is MGHRA and CDR2 is YSYEKL. With 3 bases clipped from V and 2 bases from J, the junction kept 7 bases outside the gene matches. The length of the CDR3 is 15 residues.

The V and J genes are TRBV6-1 and TRBJ1-2; 7 bases are a match to TRBD1. CDR1 and CDR2 (germline): MNHNS, SASEGT. The V gene end was trimmed by 3 bases and the J gene end by 2 bases; junction bases not matched to a gene: 12. There are 17 residues in the CDR3. This CDR3 reads CASSDPRNLQGNYGYTF. The CDR3 region has the DNA TGTGCCAGCAGTGACCCTCGTAATCTACAGGGGAACTATGGCTACACCTTC.

This clone was seen a handful of times. V is TRBV18 and J is TRBJ2-1; D is unresolved. Germline V lookup: CDR1 KGHSH, CDR2 LQKENI. The CDR3 spans 16 residues. V was cut by 1 base and J by 0 bases, with 10 bases left in between. In nucleotides, the CDR3 is TGTGCCAGCTCACCACGCCTTCTGAGCTCCTACAATGAGCAGTTCTTC. Its translation is CASSPRLLSSYNEQFF.

The V gene is TRBV19, the J gene TRBJ1-4; TRBD1 is a possible D gene (5 bases). The CDR3 runs 19 residues. V was cut by 2 bases and J by 0 bases, with 19 bases left in between. Germline CDR1 is LNHDA and CDR2 is SQIVND (reference sequence). The CDR3 region is CASSIKVSIDSTTNEKLFF. Written as DNA, the CDR3 is TGTGCCAGTAGTATAAAGGTCTCTATAGACAGTACAACTAATGAAAAACTGTTTTTT.

This clone was observed a single time. This chain joins TRBV15 and TRBJ2-7, with D maybe TRBD2 (5 bases). Trimming shortened V by 0 bases and J by 5 bases, and 17 bases separated the two germline ends. The CDR3 has 16 residues. Germline assignment: CDR1 LNHNV and CDR2 YYDKDF (reference sequence). The CDR3 region is CATSRDIRVARDEQYF. The CDR3 DNA follows: TGTGCCACCAGCAGAGATATTCGGGTCGCGCGGGACGAGCAGTACTTC. The variable domain in full, completed from reference TRBV15 and TRBJ2-7, reads DAMVIQNPRYQVTQFGKPVTLSCSQTLNHNVMYWYQQKSSQAPKLLFHYYDKDFNNEADTPDNFQSRRPNTSFCFLDIRSPGLGDTAMYLCATSRDIRVARDEQYFGPGTRLTVT.

The chain recombines TRBV25-1 with TRBJ2-7; 11 bases line up with TRBD1. V was clipped by 6 bases and J by 5 bases; unmatched bases: 18. Germline lookup yields CDR1 MGHDK and CDR2 SYGVNS. This CDR3 comprises 18 residues. CDR3 loop: CASSARDRGAIGRNEQYF. The CDR3 region has the DNA TGTGCCAGCAGCGCTCGGGACAGGGGGGCTATAGGCCGCAACGAGCAGTACTTC.

This chain uses TRBV14 with TRBJ2-1, with D perhaps matching TRBD1 (6 bases). Deletions cut 0 bases from V and 8 bases from J, with 17 bases between. Germline V gene data show CDR1 as SGHDN and CDR2 as FVKESK. The CDR3 runs to 16 residues. Written as DNA, the CDR3 is TGTGCCAGCAGCCAAGATACCCACACAGGGTACGATGAGCAGTTCTTC. Amino acids: CASSQDTHTGYDEQFF.

The V gene is TRBV2, the J gene TRBJ1-1; D is undetermined. V lost 6 bases to trimming and J lost 8 bases, with 10 bases between them. The CDR3 is made up of 11 amino acids. Per germline, CDR1 SNHLY and CDR2 FYNNEI. For the CDR3, the DNA is TGTGCCAGCAGGAGGGAGTTAGAAGCTTTCTTT. The encoded protein is CASRRELEAFF.

The V call is TRBV9, the J call TRBJ1-5; maybe TRBD1 (5 bases). Per germline, CDR1 SGDLS and CDR2 YYNGEE. The CDR3 is 15 residues long. The ends were cut back, 0 bases at V and 7 bases at J, with 14 bases in the middle. The CDR3 nucleotides read TGTGCCAGCAGCGTAGATTTAGGGGAAGGCCAGCCCCAGCATTTT. Encoded protein: CASSVDLGEGQPQHF.

The genes are TRBV9 and TRBJ2-1; 7 bases agree with TRBD1. J lost 0 bases, V lost 2 bases, and 8 bases had no gene match. This CDR3 comprises 17 residues. CDR1 SGDLS and CDR2 YYNGEE come from the germline V gene. The CDR3 reads CASSVSGTASSYNEQFF. The CDR3 bases are TGTGCCAGCAGCGTTTCCGGGACAGCAAGCTCCTACAATGAGCAGTTCTTC.

The chain carries TRBV2 and TRBJ1-2, with D perhaps TRBD1 (6 bases). CDR3 length: 15 residues. Germline V CDR1 and CDR2: SNHLY, FYNNEI. Between the trimmed V and J ends, which lost 6 bases and 4 bases, there was a span of 18 bases. Written as DNA, the CDR3 is TGTGCCAGCAGACAGGATACAGGGTTAGGCTATGGCTACACCTTC. As protein: CASRQDTGLGYGYTF.

This chain connects TRBV6-5 to TRBJ2-7; 9 bases line up with TRBD1. Losses at the gene ends were 7 bases for V and 6 bases for J; bases not matched to a gene: 13. The length of the CDR3 is 15 residues. The germline gives CDR1 MNHEY, CDR2 SVGAGI. The CDR3: CASTITWDRDTEQYF. For the CDR3, the DNA is TGTGCCAGCACCATTACATGGGACAGGGACACCGAGCAGTACTTC.

The V gene is TRBV21-1, the J gene TRBJ1-4; the table's D gene call, TRBD1, was not cross checked with the DNA. TRBV21-1 is a pseudogene segment. The CDR3 extends over 17 amino acids. CDR3 loop: CASSPRVPGQGWEKLFF. The CDR3 nucleotides read TGTGCCAGCAGCCCCAGAGTACCGGGACAGGGGTGGGAAAAACTGTTTTTT.

The chain uses TRBV7-2 and TRBJ1-5; D is unclear. This CDR3 region has 16 residues. V was shortened by 3 bases and J by 7 bases, with 19 bases between the two germline ends. Germline CDR1 is SGHTA and CDR2 is FQGNSA. CDR3 coding DNA: TGTGCCAGCAGCTTGCAGTCCCTAGAAATTCACCAGCCCCAGCATTTT. Protein sequence: CASSLQSLEIHQPQHF.

The rearrangement uses TRBV10-1 and TRBJ2-1, with 10 positions matching TRBD2. The trim removed 4 bases at V and 9 bases at J, leaving 6 bases unmatched. The CDR3 extends over 14 amino acids. Per the germline V gene, CDR1 is WNHNN and CDR2 is SYGVQD (reference sequence). The CDR3 sequence: CASSAGLAGAEQFF. CDR3 nucleotides: TGCGCCAGCAGTGCGGGGCTAGCGGGAGCTGAGCAGTTCTTC.